This T cell receptor (beta chain) came from a study of cytomegalovirus exposure and HLA in healthy donors. Clones were read by immunoSEQ multiplex PCR, and TCRdb kept only the in-frame ones, dropping some. This table holds 150,000 to 200,000 clones, over 85% found once. The study drew the donors from its roughly 120-subject validation cohort, separate from the approximately 670-subject first cohort. The study, taken as a whole, reports: Rare sequences made up most TCRs, while some public TCRs were found in many donors.

As concerns this clone: The antigen remains undetermined.

Trimming left V 7 bases short and J 0 bases short, with 13 bases between. The CDR3 has 15 amino acids. Germline loops: CDR1 LNHDA, CDR2 SQIVND (reference sequence). Sequenced sample: PBMCs. The genes are TRBV19 and TRBJ1-5; no clear D. This clonotype originated in a man younger than 35 in good health and CMV-seropositive. The CDR3 nucleotides read TGTGCCAGTACCCCGGAGCCTTATAGCAATCAGCCCCAGCATTTT. This sequence encodes CASTPEPYSNQPQHF.